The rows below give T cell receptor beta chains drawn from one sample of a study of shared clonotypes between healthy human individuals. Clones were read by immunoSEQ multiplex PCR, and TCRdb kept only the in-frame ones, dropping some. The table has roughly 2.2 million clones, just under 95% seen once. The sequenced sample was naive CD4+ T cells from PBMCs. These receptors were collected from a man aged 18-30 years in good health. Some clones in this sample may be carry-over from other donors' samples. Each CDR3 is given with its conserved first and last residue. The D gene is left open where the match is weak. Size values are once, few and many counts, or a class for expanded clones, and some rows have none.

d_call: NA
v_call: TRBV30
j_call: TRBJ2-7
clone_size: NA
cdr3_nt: TGTGCCTGGAGCCGGGGGTACGAGCAGTACTTC
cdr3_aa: CAWSRGYEQYF

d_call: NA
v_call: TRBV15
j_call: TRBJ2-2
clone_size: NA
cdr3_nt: TGTGCCACCAGCAGAGATCGGACGGGAGTTAGGACCGGGGAGCTGTTTTTT
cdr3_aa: CATSRDRTGVRTGELFF

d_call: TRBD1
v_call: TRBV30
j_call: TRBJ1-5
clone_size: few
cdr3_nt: TGTGCCCAGGGGGATAGCAATCAGCCCCAGCATTTT
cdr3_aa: CAQGDSNQPQHF

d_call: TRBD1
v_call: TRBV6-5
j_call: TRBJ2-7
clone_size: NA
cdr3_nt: TGTGCCAGCAGTTACTTGGGACAGAGAGCCGAGCAGTACTTC
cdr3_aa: CASSYLGQRAEQYF

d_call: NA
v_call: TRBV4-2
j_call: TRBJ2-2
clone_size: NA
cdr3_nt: TGTGCCAGCAGCCGGCAGCGGAGCGACACCGGGGAGCTGTTTTTT
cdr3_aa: CASSRQRSDTGELFF

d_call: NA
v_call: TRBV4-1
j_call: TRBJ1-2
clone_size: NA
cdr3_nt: TGCGCCAGCAGCCCCCGTATGGACAGACCTAACTATGGCTACACCTTC
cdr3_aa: CASSPRMDRPNYGYTF

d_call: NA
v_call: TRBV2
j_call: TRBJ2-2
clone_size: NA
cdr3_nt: TGTGCCAGCAGCGGTCGTCGTTTGGGGACCGGGGAGCTGTTTTTT
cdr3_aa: CASSGRRLGTGELFF

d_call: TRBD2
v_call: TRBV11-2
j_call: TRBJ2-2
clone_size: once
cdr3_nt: TGTGCCAGCAGACAAATGATCGGGAGGACCGGGGAGCTGTTTTTT
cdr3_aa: CASRQMIGRTGELFF

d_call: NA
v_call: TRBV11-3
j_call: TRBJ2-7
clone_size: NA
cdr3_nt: TGTGCCAGCAGCATTGGGACTTACAGGGAGCAGTACTTC
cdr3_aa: CASSIGTYREQYF

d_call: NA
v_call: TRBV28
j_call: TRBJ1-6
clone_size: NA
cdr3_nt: TGTGCCAGCAGTCTTAGTGGAGCGTCCTATAATTCACCCCTCCACTTT
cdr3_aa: CASSLSGASYNSPLHF

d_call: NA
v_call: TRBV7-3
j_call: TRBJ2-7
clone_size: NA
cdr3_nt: TGTGCCAGCAGCCCCCACCCAACCGGCGGACCTTACGAGCAGTACTTC
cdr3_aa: CASSPHPTGGPYEQYF

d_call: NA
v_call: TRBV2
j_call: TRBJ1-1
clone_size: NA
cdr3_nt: TGTGCCAGCAGTGCCCGGATGAACACTGAAGCTTTCTTT
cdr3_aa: CASSARMNTEAFF

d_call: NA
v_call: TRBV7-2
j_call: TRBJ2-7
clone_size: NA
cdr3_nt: TGTGCCAGCAGCTTAATTCGAGGTTTCTCCTACGAGCAGTACTTC
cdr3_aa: CASSLIRGFSYEQYF

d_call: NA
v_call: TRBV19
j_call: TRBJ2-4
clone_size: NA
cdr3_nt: TGTGCCAGTAGTCCCCAGGGAAGAGCCAAAAACATTCAGTACTTC
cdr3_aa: CASSPQGRAKNIQYF

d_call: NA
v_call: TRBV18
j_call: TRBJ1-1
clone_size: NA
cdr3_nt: TGTGCCAGCTCGTCGGGGCTGAACACTGAAGCTTTCTTT
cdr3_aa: CASSSGLNTEAFF

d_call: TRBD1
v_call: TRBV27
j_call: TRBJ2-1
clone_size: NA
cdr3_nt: TGTGCCAGCACCCGGGACAGGGGCCCCGGGGAGCAGTTCTTC
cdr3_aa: CASTRDRGPGEQFF

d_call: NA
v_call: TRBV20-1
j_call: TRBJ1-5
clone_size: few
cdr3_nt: TGCAGTGCTACCGTGGACCAGCCCCAGCATTTT
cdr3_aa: CSATVDQPQHF

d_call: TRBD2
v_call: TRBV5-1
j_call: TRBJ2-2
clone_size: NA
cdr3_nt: TGCGCCAGCAGCGCGGGGACTAGCGGAGTCACCGGGGAGCTGTTTTTT
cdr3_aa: CASSAGTSGVTGELFF

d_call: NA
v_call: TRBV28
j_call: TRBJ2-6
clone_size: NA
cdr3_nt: TGTGCCAGCAGTCCCGGACAGACCTCTGGGGCCAACGTCCTGACTTTC
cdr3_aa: CASSPGQTSGANVLTF

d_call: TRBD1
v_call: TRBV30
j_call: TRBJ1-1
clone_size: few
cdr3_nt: TGTGCCAGGGGACAGGGGACCACTGAAGCTTTCTTT
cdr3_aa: CARGQGTTEAFF

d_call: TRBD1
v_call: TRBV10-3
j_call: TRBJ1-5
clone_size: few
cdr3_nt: TGTGCCATCAGAGACAGGGACCCACTGGATCAGCCCCAGCATTTT
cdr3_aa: CAIRDRDPLDQPQHF

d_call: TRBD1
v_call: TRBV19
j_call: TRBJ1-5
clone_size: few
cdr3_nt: TGTGCCAGTACCAGACAGGGGGTAAGGCCCCAGCATTTT
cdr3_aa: CASTRQGVRPQHF

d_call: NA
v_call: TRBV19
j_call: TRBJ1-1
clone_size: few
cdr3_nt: TGTGCCAGTAGTATAGGGGGCGGGGGCGCTGAAGCTTTCTTT
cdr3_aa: CASSIGGGGAEAFF

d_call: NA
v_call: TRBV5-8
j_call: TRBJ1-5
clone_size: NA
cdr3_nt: TGTGCCAGCAGCTCGGGGGCGCGAGGTTATAGCAATCAGCCCCAGCATTTT
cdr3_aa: CASSSGARGYSNQPQHF

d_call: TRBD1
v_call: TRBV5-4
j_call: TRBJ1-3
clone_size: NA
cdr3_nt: TGTGCCAGCAGCTCGGGACAGGGAGCCTCTGGAAACACCATATATTTT
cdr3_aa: CASSSGQGASGNTIYF

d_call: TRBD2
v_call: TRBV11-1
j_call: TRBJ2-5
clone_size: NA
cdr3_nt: TGTGCCAGCAGCTTAATTACTAGCGGTAAAGAGACCCAGTACTTC
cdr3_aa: CASSLITSGKETQYF

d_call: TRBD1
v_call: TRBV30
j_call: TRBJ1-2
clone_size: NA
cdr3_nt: TGTGCCTCGACAGGGATCGATGGCTACACCTTC
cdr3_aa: CASTGIDGYTF

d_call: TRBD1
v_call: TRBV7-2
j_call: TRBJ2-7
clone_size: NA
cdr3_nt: TGTGCCAGCAGCTTAGGGGTGGGACAGGGCTACGAGCAGTACTTC
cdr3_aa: CASSLGVGQGYEQYF

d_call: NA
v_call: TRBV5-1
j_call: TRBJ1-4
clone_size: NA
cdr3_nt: TGCGCCAGCACTTCCGGGGGAACGGCAGATGAAAAACTGTTTTTT
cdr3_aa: CASTSGGTADEKLFF

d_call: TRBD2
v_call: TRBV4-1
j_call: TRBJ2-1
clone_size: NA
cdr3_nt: TGCGCCAGCAGCCTGGTGGGACTAGCGGAGGTCAATGAGCAGTTCTTC
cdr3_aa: CASSLVGLAEVNEQFF

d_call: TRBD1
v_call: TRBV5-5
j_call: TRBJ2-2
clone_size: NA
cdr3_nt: TGTGCCAGCAGCTTGTCACAGGGGGCCGGGGAGCTGTTTTTT
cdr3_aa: CASSLSQGAGELFF

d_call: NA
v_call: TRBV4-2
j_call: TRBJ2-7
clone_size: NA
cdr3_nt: TGTGCCAGCAGCCAAGATAGTCGAGAGGGGAGCCTCGAGCAGTACTTC
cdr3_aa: CASSQDSREGSLEQYF

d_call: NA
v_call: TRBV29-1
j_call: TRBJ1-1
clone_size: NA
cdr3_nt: TGCAGCGTTCAGAGGACAAAAGCTTTCTTT
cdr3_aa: CSVQRTKAFF

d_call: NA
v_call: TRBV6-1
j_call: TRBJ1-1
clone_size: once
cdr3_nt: TGTGCCAGCAGTGAACCGGGGACACCTGAAGCTTTCTTT
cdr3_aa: CASSEPGTPEAFF

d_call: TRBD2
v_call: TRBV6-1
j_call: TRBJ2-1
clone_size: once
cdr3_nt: TGTGCCAGCAGTGAAGCGAGCGGGGGGGAGCAGTTCTTC
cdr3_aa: CASSEASGGEQFF

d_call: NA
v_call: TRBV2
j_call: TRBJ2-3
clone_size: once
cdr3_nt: TGTGCCAGCAGTGAAGATACGCAGTATTTT
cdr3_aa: CASSEDTQYF

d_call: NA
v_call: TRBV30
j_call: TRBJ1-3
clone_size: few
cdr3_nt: TGTGCCTGGAGTGCACAGCCTATCTCTGGAAACACCATATATTTT
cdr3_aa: CAWSAQPISGNTIYF

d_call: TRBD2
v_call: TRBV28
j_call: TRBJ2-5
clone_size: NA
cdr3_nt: TGTGCCAGCAGTGGGACTAGCGGGAGACGAGAGACCCAGTACTTC
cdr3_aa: CASSGTSGRRETQYF

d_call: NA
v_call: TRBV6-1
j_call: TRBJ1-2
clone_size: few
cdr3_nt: TGTGCCAGCAGTGATCCCCTAGGTACCGGGGAGCACTATGGCTACACCTTC
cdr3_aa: CASSDPLGTGEHYGYTF

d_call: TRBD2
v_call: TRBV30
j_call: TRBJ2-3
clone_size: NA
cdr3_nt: TGTGCCTGGAGTGTAGGGCTAGCGGCTAGCACAGATACGCAGTATTTT
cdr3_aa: CAWSVGLAASTDTQYF

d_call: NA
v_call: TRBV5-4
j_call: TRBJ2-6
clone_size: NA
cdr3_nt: TGTGCCAGCAGCTTGGGAACTAGAAGCTCTGGGGCCAACGTCCTGACTTTC
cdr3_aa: CASSLGTRSSGANVLTF

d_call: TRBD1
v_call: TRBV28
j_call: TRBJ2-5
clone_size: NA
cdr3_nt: TGTGCCAGCAGTCCGGGCCCGGACAGGGAGACCCAGTACTTC
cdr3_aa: CASSPGPDRETQYF